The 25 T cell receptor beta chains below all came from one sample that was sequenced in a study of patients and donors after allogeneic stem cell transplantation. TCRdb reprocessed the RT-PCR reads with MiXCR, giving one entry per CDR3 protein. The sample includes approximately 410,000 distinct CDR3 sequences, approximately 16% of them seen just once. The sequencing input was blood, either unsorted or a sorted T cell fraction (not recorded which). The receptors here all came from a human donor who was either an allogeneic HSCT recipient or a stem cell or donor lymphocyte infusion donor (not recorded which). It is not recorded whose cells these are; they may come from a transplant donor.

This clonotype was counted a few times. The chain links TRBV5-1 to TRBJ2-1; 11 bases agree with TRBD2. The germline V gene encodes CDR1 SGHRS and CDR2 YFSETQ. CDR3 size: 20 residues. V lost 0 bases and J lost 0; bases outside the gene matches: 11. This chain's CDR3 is CASSLVGGLAVMSSYNEQFF. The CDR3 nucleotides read TGCGCCAGCAGCTTGGTTGGGGGACTAGCGGTAATGAGCTCCTACAATGAGCAGTTCTTC.

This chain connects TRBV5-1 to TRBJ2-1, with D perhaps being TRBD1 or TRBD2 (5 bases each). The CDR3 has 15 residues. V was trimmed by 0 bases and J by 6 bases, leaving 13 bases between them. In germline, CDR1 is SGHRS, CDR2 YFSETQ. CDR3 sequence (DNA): TGCGCCAGCAGCTTGGTAGGGGTGGGAGTCAATGAGCAGTTCTTC. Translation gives CASSLVGVGVNEQFF.

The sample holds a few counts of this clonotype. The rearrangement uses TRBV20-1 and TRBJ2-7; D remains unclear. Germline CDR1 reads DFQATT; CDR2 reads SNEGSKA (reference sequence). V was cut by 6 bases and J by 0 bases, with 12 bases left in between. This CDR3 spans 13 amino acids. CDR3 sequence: CSAPLPPSYEQYF. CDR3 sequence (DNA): TGCAGTGCGCCGTTACCCCCCTCCTACGAGCAGTACTTC.

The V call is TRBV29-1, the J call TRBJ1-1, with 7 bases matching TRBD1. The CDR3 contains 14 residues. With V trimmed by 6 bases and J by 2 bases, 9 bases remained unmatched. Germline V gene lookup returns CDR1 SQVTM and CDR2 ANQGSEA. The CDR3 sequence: CSVGQAKVNTEAFF. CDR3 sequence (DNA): TGCAGCGTCGGACAGGCGAAGGTTAACACTGAAGCTTTCTTT.

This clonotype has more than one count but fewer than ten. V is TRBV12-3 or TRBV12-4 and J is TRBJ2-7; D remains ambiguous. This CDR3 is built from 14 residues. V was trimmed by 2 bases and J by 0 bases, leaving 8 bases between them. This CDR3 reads CASSLFTFSYEQYF. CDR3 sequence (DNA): TGTGCCAGCAGTTTATTCACCTTCTCCTACGAGCAGTACTTC.

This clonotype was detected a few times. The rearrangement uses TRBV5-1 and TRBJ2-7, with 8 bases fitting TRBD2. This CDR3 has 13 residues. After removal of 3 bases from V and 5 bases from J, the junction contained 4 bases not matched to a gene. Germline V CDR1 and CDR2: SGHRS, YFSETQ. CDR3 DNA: TGCGCCAGCAGCTCGGGAGGGCGGCACGAGCAGTACTTC. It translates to CASSSGGRHEQYF. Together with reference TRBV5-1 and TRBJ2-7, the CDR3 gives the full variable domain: KAGVTQTPRYLIKTRGQQVTLSCSPISGHRSVSWYQQTPGQGLQFLFEYFSETQRNKGNFPGRFSGRQFSNSRSEMNVSTLELGDSALYLCASSSGGRHEQYFGPGTRLTVT.

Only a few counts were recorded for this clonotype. The CDR3 loop reads CASGGGFTYEQYF. The CDR3 DNA reads as TGTGCCAGCGGAGGGGGTTTTACCTACGAGCAGTACTTC. The gene calls are TRBV21-1 and TRBJ2-7; the table gives TRBD1 as D, unverified against the DNA. TRBV21-1 is a pseudogene segment. The CDR3 length is 13 residues.

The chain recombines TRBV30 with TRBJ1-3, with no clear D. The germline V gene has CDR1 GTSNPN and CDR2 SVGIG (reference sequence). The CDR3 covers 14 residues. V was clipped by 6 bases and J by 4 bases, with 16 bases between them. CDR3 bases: TGTGCCTGTCCGAGCCACCAAGGGGGAAACACCATATATTTT. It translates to CACPSHQGGNTIYF.

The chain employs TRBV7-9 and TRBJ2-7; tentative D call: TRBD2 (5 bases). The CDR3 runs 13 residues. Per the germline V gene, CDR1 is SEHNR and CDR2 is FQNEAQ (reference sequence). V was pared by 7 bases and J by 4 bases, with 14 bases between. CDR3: CASIKPGGYEQYF. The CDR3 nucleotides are TGTGCCAGCATCAAGCCTGGAGGATACGAGCAGTACTTC.

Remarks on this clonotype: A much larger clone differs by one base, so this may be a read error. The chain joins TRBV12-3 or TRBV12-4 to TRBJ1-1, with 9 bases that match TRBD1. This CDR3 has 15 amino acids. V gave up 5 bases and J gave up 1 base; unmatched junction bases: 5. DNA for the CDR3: TGTGCCAGCAGTCCGAAACAGGGGGCGAACACTGAAGCTTTCTTT. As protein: CASSPKQGANTEAFF.

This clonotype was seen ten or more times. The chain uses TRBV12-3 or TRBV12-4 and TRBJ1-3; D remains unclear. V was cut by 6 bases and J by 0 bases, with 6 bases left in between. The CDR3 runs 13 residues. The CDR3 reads CASSLASGNTIYF. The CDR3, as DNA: TGTGCCAGCAGCCTGGCCTCTGGAAACACCATATATTTT.

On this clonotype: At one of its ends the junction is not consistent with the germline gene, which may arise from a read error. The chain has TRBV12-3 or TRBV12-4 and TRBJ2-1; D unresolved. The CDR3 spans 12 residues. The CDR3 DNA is TGTGCCAGCAGTTTACTCAACAATGAGCAGCTCTTC. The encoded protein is CASSLLNNEQLF.

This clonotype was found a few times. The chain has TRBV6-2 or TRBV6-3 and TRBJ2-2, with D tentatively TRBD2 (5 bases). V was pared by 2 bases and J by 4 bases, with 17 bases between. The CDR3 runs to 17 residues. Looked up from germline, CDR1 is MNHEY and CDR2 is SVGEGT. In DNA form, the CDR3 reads TGTGCCAGCAGTTACCACACGGGGTTTGGCCGCACCGGGGAGCTGTTTTTT. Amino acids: CASSYHTGFGRTGELFF.

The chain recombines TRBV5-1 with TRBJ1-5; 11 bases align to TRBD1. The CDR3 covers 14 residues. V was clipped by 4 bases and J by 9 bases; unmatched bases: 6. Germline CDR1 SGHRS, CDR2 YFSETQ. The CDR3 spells CASSRTGGEWPQHF. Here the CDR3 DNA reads TGCGCCAGCAGCAGGACAGGGGGCGAATGGCCCCAGCATTTT.

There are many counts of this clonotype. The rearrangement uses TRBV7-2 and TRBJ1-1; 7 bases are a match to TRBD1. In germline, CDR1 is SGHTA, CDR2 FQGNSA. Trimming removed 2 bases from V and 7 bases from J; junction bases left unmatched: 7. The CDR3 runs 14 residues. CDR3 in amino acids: CASSLRGRGSEAFF. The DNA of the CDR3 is TGTGCCAGCAGCTTAAGGGGGCGCGGAAGTGAAGCTTTCTTT.

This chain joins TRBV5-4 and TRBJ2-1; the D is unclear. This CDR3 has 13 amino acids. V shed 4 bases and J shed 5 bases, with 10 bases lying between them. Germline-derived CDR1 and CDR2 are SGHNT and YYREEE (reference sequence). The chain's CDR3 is CASSIQFDNEQFF. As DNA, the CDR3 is TGTGCCAGCAGCATCCAGTTCGACAATGAGCAGTTCTTC.

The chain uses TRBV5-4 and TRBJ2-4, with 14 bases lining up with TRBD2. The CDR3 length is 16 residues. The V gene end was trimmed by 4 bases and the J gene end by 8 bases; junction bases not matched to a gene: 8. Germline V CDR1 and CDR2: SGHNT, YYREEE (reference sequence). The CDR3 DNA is TGTGCCAGCAGCACCGCCGGGACTAGCGGGAGTGACATTCAGTACTTC. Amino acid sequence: CASSTAGTSGSDIQYF.

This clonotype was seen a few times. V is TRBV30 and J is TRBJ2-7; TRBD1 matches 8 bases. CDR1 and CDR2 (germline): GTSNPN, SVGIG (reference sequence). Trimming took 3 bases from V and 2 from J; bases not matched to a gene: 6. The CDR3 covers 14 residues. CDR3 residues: CAWRPGQATYEQYF. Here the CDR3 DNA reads TGTGCCTGGAGGCCGGGACAGGCTACCTACGAGCAGTACTTC.

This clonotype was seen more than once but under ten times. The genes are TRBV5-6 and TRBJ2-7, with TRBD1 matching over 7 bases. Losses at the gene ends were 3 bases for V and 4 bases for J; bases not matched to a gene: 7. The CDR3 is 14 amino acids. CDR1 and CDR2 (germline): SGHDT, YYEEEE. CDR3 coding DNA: TGTGCCAGCAGCTCATATGACAGGGCGTACGAGCAGTACTTC. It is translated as CASSSYDRAYEQYF.

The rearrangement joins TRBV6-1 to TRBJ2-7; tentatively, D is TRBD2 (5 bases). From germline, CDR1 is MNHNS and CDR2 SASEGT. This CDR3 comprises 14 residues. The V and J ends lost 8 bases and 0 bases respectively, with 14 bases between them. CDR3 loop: CASGWTLSSYEQYF. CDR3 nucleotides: TGTGCCAGCGGGTGGACTCTTAGCTCCTACGAGCAGTACTTC.

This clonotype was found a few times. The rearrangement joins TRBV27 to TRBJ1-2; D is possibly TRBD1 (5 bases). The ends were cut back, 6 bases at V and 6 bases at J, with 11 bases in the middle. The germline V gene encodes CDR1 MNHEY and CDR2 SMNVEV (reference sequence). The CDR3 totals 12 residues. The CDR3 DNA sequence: TGTGCCAGCAGAGCCGGGGGACATGGCTACACCTTC. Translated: CASRAGGHGYTF.

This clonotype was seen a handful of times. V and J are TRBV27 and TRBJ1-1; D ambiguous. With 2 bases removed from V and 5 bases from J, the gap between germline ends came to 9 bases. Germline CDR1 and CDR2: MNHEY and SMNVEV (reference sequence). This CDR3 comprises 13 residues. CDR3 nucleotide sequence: TGTGCCAGCAGTTTAAAGGCTGGGACTGAAGCTTTCTTT. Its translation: CASSLKAGTEAFF.

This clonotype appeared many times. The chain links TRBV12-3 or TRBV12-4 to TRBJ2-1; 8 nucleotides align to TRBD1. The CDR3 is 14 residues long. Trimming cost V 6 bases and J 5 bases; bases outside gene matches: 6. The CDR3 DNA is TGTGCCAGCAGGCGGACAGGGCCCCACAATGAGCAGTTCTTC. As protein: CASRRTGPHNEQFF.

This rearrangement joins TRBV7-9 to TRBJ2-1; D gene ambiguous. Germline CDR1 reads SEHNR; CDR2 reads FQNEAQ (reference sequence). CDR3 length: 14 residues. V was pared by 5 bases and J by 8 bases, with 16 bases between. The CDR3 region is CASSAVANRDEQFF. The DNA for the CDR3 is TGTGCCAGCAGCGCCGTGGCCAATCGGGATGAGCAGTTCTTC.

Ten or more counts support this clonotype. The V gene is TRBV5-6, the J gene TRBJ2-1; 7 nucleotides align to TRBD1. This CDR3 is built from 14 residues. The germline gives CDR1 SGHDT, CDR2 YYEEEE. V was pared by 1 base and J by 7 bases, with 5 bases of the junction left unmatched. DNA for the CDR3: TGTGCCAGCAGCTTGCGTGGACAGGTAAATGAGCAGTTCTTC. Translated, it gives CASSLRGQVNEQFF. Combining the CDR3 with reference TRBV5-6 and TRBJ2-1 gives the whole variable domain DAGVTQSPTHLIKTRGQQVTLRCSPKSGHDTVSWYQQALGQGPQFIFQYYEEEERQRGNFPDRFSGHQFPNYSSELNVNALLLGDSALYLCASSLRGQVNEQFFGPGTRLTVL.